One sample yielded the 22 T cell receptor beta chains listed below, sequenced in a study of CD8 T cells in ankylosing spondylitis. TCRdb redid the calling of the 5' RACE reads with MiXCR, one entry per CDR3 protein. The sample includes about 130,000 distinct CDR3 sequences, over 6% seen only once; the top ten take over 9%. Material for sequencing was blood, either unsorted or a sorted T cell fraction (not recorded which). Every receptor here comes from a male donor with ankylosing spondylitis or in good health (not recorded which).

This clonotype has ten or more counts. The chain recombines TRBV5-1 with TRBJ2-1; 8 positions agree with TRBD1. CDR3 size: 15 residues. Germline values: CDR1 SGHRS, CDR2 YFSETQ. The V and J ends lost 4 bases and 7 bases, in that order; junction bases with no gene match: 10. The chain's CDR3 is CASSRDRGIGNEQFF. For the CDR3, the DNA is TGCGCCAGCAGCAGAGACAGGGGTATTGGGAATGAGCAGTTCTTC. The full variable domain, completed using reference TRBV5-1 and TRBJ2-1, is KAGVTQTPRYLIKTRGQQVTLSCSPISGHRSVSWYQQTPGQGLQFLFEYFSETQRNKGNFPGRFSGRQFSNSRSEMNVSTLELGDSALYLCASSRDRGIGNEQFFGPGTRLTVL.

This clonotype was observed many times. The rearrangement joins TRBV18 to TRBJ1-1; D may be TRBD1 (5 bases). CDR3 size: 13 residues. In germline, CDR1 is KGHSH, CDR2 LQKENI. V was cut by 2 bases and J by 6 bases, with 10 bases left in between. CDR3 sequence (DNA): TGTGCCAGCTCACCAGGGAGGGGACCTGAAGCTTTCTTT. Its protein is CASSPGRGPEAFF.

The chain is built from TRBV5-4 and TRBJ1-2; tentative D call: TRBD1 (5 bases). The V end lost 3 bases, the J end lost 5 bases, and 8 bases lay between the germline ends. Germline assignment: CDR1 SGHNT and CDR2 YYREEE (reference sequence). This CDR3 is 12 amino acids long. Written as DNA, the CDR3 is TGTGCCAGCAGCTGGGACGGATATGGCTACACCTTC. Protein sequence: CASSWDGYGYTF.

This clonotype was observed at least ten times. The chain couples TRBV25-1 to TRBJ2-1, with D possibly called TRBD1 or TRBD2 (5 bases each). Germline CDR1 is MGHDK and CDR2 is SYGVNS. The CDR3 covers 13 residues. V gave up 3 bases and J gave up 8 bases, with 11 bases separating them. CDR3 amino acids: CASSDQRGHEQFF. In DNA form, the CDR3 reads TGTGCCAGCAGTGACCAGAGGGGTCATGAGCAGTTCTTC.

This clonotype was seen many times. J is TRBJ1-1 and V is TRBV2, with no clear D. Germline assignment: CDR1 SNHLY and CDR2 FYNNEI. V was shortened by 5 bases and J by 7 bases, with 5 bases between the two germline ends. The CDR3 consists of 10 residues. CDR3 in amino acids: CASSSFEAFF. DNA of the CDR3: TGTGCCAGCAGTAGTTTTGAAGCTTTCTTT.

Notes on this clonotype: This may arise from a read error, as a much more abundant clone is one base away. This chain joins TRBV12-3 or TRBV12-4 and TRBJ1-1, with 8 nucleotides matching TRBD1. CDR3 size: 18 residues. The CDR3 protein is CASSPRTGSSGPNTKAFF. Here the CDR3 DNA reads TGTGCCAGCAGTCCTAGGACAGGGTCCTCGGGCCCGAACACTAAAGCTTTCTTT.

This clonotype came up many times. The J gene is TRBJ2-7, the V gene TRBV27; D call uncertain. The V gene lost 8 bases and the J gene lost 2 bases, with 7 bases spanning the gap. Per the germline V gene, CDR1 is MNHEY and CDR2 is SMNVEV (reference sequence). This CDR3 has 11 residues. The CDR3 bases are TGTGCCAGCCGCCGTCCCTACGAGCAGTACTTC. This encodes CASRRPYEQYF.

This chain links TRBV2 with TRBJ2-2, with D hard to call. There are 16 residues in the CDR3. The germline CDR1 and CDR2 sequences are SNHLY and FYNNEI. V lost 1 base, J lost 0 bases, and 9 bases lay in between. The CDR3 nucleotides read TGTGCCAGCAGTGAAGGGACCAAGGCGAACACCGGGGAGCTGTTTTTT. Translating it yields CASSEGTKANTGELFF.

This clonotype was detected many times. The CDR3 loop reads CASSLQGWETQYF. The CDR3 region has the DNA TGCGCCAGCAGCTTGCAGGGTTGGGAGACCCAGTACTTC. V gene TRBV5-1 combines with J gene TRBJ2-5; tentatively, D is TRBD1 (5 bases). The CDR3 has 13 residues. The germline V and J ends were trimmed by 1 base and 5 bases, with 9 bases remaining between them. Germline CDR1 is SGHRS and CDR2 is YFSETQ.

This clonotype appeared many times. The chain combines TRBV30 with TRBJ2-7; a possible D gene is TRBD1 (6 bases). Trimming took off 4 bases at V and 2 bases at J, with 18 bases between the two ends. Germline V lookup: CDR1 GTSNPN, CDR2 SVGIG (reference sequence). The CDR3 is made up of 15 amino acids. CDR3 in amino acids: CAWNLLQGQAYEQYF. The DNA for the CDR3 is TGTGCCTGGAACCTACTTCAGGGACAAGCCTACGAGCAGTACTTC.

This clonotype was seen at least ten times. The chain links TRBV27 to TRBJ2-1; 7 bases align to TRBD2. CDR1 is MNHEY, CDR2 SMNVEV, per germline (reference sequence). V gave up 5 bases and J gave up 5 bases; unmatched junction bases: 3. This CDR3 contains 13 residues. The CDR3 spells CASSEREHNEQFF. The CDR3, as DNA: TGTGCCAGCAGTGAGCGGGAACACAATGAGCAGTTCTTC.

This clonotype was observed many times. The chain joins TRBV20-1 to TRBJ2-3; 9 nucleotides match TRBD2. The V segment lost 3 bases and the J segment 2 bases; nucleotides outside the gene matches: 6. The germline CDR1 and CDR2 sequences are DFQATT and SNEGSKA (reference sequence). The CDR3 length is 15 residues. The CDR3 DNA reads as TGCAGTGCTAGTGCGACTAGCGGAGTCACAGATACGCAGTATTTT. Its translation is CSASATSGVTDTQYF.

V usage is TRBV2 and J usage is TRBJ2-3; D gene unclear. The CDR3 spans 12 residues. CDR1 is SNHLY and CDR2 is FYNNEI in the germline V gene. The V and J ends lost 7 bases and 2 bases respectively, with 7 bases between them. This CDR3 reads CASNRATDTQYF. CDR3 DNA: TGTGCCAGCAACCGAGCCACAGATACGCAGTATTTT.

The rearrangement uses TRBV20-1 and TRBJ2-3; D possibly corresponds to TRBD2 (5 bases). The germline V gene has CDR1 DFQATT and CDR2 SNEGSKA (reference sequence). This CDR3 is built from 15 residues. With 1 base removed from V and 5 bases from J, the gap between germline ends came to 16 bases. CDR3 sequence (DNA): TGCAGTGCTAGAGTTGGGAAAGTGGGGAGAGATACGCAGTATTTT. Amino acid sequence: CSARVGKVGRDTQYF.

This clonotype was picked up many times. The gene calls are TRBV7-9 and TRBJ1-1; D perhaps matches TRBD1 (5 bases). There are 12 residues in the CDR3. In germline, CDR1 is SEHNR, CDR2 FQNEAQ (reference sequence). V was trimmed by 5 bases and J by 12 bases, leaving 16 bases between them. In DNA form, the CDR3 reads TGTGCCAGCAGCCCGGGGGGGGGAGTTTCTTTCTTT. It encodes CASSPGGGVSFF.

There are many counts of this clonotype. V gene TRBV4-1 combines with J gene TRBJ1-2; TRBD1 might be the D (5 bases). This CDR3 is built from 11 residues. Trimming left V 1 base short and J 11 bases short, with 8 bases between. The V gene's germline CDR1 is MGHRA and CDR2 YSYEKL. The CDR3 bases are TGCGCCAGCAGCCAAGTGGGACTTTACACCTTC. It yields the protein CASSQVGLYTF.

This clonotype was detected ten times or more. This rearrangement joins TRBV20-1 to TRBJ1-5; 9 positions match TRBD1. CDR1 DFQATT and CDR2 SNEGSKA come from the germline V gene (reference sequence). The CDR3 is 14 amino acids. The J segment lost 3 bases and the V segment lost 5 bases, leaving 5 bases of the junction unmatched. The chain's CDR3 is CSAGTGNNNQPQHF. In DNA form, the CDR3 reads TGCAGTGCTGGGACAGGGAATAACAATCAGCCCCAGCATTTT.

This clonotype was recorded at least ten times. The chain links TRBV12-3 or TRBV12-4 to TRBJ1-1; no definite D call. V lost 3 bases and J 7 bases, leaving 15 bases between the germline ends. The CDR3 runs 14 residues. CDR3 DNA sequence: TGTGCCAGCAGTTTCGGGCCCGCCCCGGGTGAAGCTTTCTTT. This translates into CASSFGPAPGEAFF.

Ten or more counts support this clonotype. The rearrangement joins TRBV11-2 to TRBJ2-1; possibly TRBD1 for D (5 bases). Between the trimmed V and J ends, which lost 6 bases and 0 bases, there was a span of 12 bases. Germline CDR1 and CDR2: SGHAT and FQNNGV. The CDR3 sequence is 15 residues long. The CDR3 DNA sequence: TGTGCCAGCAGGTTGGGGCGGTACTCCTACAATGAGCAGTTCTTC. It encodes CASRLGRYSYNEQFF.

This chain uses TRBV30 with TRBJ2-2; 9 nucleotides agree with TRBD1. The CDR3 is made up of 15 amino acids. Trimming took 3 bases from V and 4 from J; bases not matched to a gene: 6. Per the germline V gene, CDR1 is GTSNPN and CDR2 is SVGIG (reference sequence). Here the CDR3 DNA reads TGTGCCTGGAGAGATCGGGACAGGGTCACCGGGGAGCTGTTTTTT. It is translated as CAWRDRDRVTGELFF.

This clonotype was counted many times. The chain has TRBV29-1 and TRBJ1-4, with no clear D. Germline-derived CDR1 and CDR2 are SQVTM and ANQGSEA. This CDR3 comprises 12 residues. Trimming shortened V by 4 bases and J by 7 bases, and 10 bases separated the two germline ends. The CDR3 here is CSVVDRVEKLFF. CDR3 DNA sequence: TGCAGCGTTGTCGATCGGGTTGAAAAACTGTTTTTT. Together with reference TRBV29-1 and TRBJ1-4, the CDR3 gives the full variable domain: SAVISQKPSRDICQRGTSLTIQCQVDSQVTMMFWYRQQPGQSLTLIATANQGSEATYESGFVIDKFPISRPNLTFSTLTVSNMSPEDSSIYLCSVVDRVEKLFFGSGTQLSVL.

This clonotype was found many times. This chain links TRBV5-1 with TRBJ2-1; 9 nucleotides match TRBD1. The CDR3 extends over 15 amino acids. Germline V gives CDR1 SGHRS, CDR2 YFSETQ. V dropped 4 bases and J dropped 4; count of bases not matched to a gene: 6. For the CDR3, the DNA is TGCGCCAGCAGCAAAGGGACAGGGAATTACAATGAGCAGTTCTTC. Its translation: CASSKGTGNYNEQFF.